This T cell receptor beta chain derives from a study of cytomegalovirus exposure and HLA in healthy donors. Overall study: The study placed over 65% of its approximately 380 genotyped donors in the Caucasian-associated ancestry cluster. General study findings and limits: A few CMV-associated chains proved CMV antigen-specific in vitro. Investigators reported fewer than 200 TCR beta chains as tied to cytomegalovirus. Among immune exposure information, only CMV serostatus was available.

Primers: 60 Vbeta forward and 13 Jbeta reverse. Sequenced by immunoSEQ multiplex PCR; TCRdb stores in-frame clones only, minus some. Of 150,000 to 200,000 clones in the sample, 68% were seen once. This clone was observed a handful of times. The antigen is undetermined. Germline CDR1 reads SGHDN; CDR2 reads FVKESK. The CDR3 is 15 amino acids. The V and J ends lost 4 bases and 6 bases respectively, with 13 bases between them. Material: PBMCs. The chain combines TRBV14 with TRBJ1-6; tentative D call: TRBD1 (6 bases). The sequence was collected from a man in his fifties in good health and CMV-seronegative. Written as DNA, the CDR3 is TGTGCCAGCAGCCCAGACAGGCTGCCTAATTCACCCCTCCACTTT. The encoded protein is CASSPDRLPNSPLHF.